A selection of T cell receptor beta chains follows, all from one sample in a study of response to subunit inactivated influenza vaccine. TCRdb reprocessed the RT-PCR reads with MiXCR, giving one entry per CDR3 protein. Among 550,000 to 800,000 distinct CDR3 sequences listed, roughly 13% were seen once. The sequencing here drew on PBMCs from blood, taken about 14 days before vaccination. The receptor set was obtained from a man aged 50 to 60 who received an inactivated influenza vaccine. CDR3s include the opening cysteine and the closing phenylalanine or tryptophan. A D gene is named only where the DNA matches it firmly. The size field is filled for only some rows; it gives once, few, many or a size class.

>TRBJ2-3|-|TRBV20-1|-
TGCAGTGCTAGAGATTGGGGGACTAGCACAGATACGCAGTATTTT
CSARDWGTSTDTQYF
>TRBJ2-7|TRBD2|TRBV7-2|-
TGTGCCAGCAGCTTTTCTAGCGGGAGGGAGCAGTACTTC
CASSFSSGREQYF
>TRBJ1-2|-|TRBV12-3/TRBV12-4|-
TGTGCCAGCAGTTTGCTTCAAGGTCTTGGCTACACCTTC
CASSLLQGLGYTF
>TRBJ2-7|-|TRBV28|-
TGTGCCAGCAGTTCCCCGCTGGGGGATGGGTTGGGCGAGCAGTACTTC
CASSSPLGDGLGEQYF
>TRBJ2-7|-|TRBV6-2/TRBV6-3|-
TGTGCCAGCAGTTACCTACTAGGGGTCGGTGGCTACGAGCAGTACTTC
CASSYLLGVGGYEQYF
>TRBJ2-7|-|TRBV4-3|-
TGCGCCAGCAGCCAAGATCTAGGGTCTTCCTACGAGCAGTACTTC
CASSQDLGSSYEQYF
>TRBJ2-3|TRBD2|TRBV7-9|few
TGTGCCAGCAGCACCTCTAGCGGGGGGTTCACAGATACGCAGTATTTT
CASSTSSGGFTDTQYF
>TRBJ2-7|-|TRBV20-1|-
TGCAGTGCTAGAGCCTCGGACGGAACCTACGAGCAGTACTTC
CSARASDGTYEQYF
>TRBJ2-1|-|TRBV12-3/TRBV12-4|-
TGTGCCAGCAGCCCCTCCGGGCGCCAGTTCTTC
CASSPSGRQFF
>TRBJ2-1|-|TRBV12-3/TRBV12-4|-
TGTGCCAGCAGTTCTCACCAGGGGCAGTTCTTC
CASSSHQGQFF
>TRBJ2-1|-|TRBV19|few
TGTGCCAGTAGTACCCTCACTTCTACTAGCTACCCCTACAATGAGCAGTTCTTC
CASSTLTSTSYPYNEQFF
>TRBJ2-5|-|TRBV20-1|few
TGCAGTGCTAGAGGGTACCTTGAGGGGAACCAAGAGACCCAGTACTTC
CSARGYLEGNQETQYF
>TRBJ2-7|-|TRBV4-1|once
TGTGCCATCGGCCGCGGACAGTCCTACGAGCAGTACTTC
CAIGRGQSYEQYF
>TRBJ2-3|TRBD1|TRBV5-1|few
TGCGCCAGCAGCTTGGGGGACAGGGGTTGGATCACAGATACGCAGTATTTT
CASSLGDRGWITDTQYF
>TRBJ1-5|-|TRBV12-3/TRBV12-4|-
TGTGCCAGCAGTGAGAGTATCAATCAGCCCCAGCATTTT
CASSESINQPQHF
>TRBJ2-7|-|TRBV15|few
TGTGCCACCAGCAGAGATGGGGGCAGAATTTACGAGCAGTACTTC
CATSRDGGRIYEQYF
>TRBJ2-7|-|TRBV4-2|many
TGTGCCAGCAGCCAAGAACGAGGCTACGAGCAGTACTTC
CASSQERGYEQYF
>TRBJ2-1|-|TRBV6-2/TRBV6-3|few
TGTGCCAGCAGTAACGGACTGTTGAATGGTGAGCAGTTCTTC
CASSNGLLNGEQFF
>TRBJ2-3|-|TRBV18|few
TGTGCCAGCTCACCATGGGGATCTAGCACAGATACGCAGTATTTT
CASSPWGSSTDTQYF
>TRBJ2-2|TRBD2|TRBV5-1|few
TGCGCCAGCAGCTCGATCGGGGGGACCGGGGAGCTGTTTTTT
CASSSIGGTGELFF
>TRBJ2-1|-|TRBV20-1|few
TGCAGTGCTAGAGATCCCTATTGGGGGGTCTACAATGAGCAGTTCTTC
CSARDPYWGVYNEQFF
>TRBJ2-7|-|TRBV4-2|-
TGTGCCAGCAGCCACCCCGGGACCTCCTTTAGGTACTACGAGCAGTACTTC
CASSHPGTSFRYYEQYF
>TRBJ2-3|-|TRBV29-1|few
TGCAGCGTTGAATCTCCGGCGGGACACCGTCTCACAGATACGCAGTATTTT
CSVESPAGHRLTDTQYF
>TRBJ2-7|-|TRBV6-1|many
TGTGCCAGCAGTGAAGCGCCGGGGCAGGCTGAGCAGTACTTC
CASSEAPGQAEQYF
>TRBJ2-7|TRBD1|TRBV20-1|few
TGCAGTGCCTCGGGACAGATCTACGAGCAGTACTTC
CSASGQIYEQYF
>TRBJ1-2|TRBD1|TRBV30|few
TGTGCCTGGAGTGTACCCCCCTTGGACAGGGGAGGCTATGGCTACACCTTC
CAWSVPPLDRGGYGYTF
>TRBJ2-7|-|TRBV7-9|many
TGTGCCAGCAGCTCGGAAACACGGGGCGGCGAGCAGTACTTC
CASSSETRGGEQYF
>TRBJ2-7|-|TRBV20-1|-
TGCAGTGCAGCGGCACAGATAACCTACGAGCAGTACTTC
CSAAAQITYEQYF
>TRBJ1-6|-|TRBV20-1|-
TGCAGTGCTAGGCCACGGGGCATCTCCTATAATTCACCCCTCCACTTT
CSARPRGISYNSPLHF
>TRBJ2-1|-|TRBV12-3/TRBV12-4|few
TGTGCCAGCAGTTTTTCGAGGTCCTACAATGAGCAGTTCTTC
CASSFSRSYNEQFF
>TRBJ1-2|-|TRBV25-1|few
TGTGCCAGCTCATATAGGGAAGTGGACTATGGCTACACCTTC
CASSYREVDYGYTF
>TRBJ1-5|-|TRBV20-1|few
TGCAGTGCCCCCGACCCCTCGAGGGATCAGCCCCAGCATTTT
CSAPDPSRDQPQHF
>TRBJ1-6|-|TRBV20-1|-
TGCAGTGCTAGCCGGACTGCTGATTCACCCCTCCACTTT
CSASRTADSPLHF
>TRBJ1-6|-|TRBV12-3/TRBV12-4|-
TGTGCCAGCAGTTTTTCGGGGGCGGCTTCACCCCTCCACTTT
CASSFSGAASPLHF
>TRBJ1-2|-|TRBV13|-
TGTGCCAGCACCTACGGGGGGGGCTTCCCTTATGGCTACACCTTC
CASTYGGGFPYGYTF
>TRBJ2-7|TRBD1|TRBV27|many
TGTGCCAGCAGTTTATCGTCGTGGACAGGGGTTGACGAGCAGTACTTC
CASSLSSWTGVDEQYF
>TRBJ2-2|-|TRBV30|-
TGTGCCTGGATTCCGGATGCCATCACCGGGGAGCTGTTTTTT
CAWIPDAITGELFF
>TRBJ2-5|-|TRBV14|few
TGTGCCAGCAGACCGGCTGGGATGGCCCAAGAGACCCAGTACTTC
CASRPAGMAQETQYF
>TRBJ2-7|-|TRBV4-1|few
TGCGCCAGCAGCATGGTATATACAGGCGGTTACGAGCAGTACTTC
CASSMVYTGGYEQYF
>TRBJ1-2|TRBD1|TRBV4-3|-
TGCGCCAGCAGCCAAGCTCAATTGACAGGGGATGGCTACACCTTC
CASSQAQLTGDGYTF
>TRBJ2-3|TRBD2|TRBV24-1|-
TGTGCCACCAATAGCGGGATAGCAGATACGCAGTATTTT
CATNSGIADTQYF
>TRBJ1-1|-|TRBV6-1|few
TGTGCCAGCACCCCGTGGGGGTTGAACACTGAAGCTTTCTTT
CASTPWGLNTEAFF
>TRBJ1-6|TRBD1|TRBV7-2|few
TGTGCCAGCAGCGCTCTGACAGGGGGCGGCAATTCACCCCTCCACTTT
CASSALTGGGNSPLHF
>TRBJ2-5|-|TRBV11-2|-
TGTGCCAGCAGCAGGTCCTGGACCCAGTACTTC
CASSRSWTQYF
>TRBJ2-3|-|TRBV7-2|-
TGTGCCAGCAGCCCCGCTGTGCGGGATACGCAGTATTTT
CASSPAVRDTQYF
>TRBJ2-2|-|TRBV5-6|-
TGTGCCATGGGCCCCGAGGGCCGCTATTGGCAGCTGAACACCGGGGAGCTGTTTTTT
CAMGPEGRYWQLNTGELFF
>TRBJ2-1|-|TRBV29-1|many
TGCAGCGTTGAGGCGGAAAGCTCCTACAATGAGCAGTTCTTC
CSVEAESSYNEQFF